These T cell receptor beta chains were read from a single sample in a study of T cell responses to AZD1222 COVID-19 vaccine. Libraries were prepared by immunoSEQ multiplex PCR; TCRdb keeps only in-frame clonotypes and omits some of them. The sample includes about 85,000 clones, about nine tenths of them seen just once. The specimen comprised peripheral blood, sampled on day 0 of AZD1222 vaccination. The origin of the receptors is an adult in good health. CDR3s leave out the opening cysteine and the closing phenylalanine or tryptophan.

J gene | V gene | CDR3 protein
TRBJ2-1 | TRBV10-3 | AISDWTGQYNEQF
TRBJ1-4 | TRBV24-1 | ATSDPDRAFSTNEKLF
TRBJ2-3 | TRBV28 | ASSPTGAADTQY
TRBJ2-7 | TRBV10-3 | AISVGQGADEQY
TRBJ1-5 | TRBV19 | ASTSGTANQPQH
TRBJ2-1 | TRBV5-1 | ASSLGGSYNEQF
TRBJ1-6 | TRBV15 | ATSRDRMGNSPLH
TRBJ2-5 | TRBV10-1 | ASLSGRGSWKETQY
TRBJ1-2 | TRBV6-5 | ASSPHDRGRGYT
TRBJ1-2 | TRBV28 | ASSLWGQGGYT
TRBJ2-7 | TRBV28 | ASSGTRSSYEQY
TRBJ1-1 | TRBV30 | AWSIQLGSAF
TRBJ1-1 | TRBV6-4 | ASRDLGSTEAF
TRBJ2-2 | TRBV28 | ASSRVDRADTGELF
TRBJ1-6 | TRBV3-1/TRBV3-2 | ASSQGESASSPLH
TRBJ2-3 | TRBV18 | ASSLGTGGIDTQY
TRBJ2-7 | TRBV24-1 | ATSDPGSGYEQY
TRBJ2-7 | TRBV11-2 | ASSFSGGSSYEQY